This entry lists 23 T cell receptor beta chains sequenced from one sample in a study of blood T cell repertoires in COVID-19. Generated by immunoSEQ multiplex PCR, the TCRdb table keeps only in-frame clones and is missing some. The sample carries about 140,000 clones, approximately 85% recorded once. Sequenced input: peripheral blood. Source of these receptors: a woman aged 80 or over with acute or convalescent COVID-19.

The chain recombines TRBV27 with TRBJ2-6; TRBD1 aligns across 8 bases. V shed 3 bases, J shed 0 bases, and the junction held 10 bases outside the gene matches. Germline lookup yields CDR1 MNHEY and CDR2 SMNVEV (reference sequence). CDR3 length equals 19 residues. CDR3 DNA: TGTGCCAGCAGTTTTGACAGGGGTCCTTCCCGCTCTGGGGCCAACGTCCTGACTTTC. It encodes CASSFDRGPSRSGANVLTF. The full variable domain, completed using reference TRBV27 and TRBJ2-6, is EAQVTQNPRYLITVTGKKLTVTCSQNMNHEYMSWYRQDPGLGLRQIYYSMNVEVTDKGDVPEGYKVSRKEKRNFPLILESPSPNQTSLYFCASSFDRGPSRSGANVLTFGAGSRLTVL.

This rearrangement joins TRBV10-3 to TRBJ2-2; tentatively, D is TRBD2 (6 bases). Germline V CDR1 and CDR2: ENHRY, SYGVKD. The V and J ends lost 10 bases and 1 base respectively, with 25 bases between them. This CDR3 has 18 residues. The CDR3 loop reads CATYGGSGSTRNTGELFF. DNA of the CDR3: TGTGCCACCTATGGAGGTAGCGGATCGACGAGGAACACCGGGGAGCTGTTTTTT.

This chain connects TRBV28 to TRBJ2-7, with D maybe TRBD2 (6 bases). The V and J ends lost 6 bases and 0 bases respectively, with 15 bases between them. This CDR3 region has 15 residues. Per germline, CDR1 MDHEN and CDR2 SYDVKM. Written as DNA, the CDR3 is TGTGCCAGCAGACCGCGGGGATGGAGCTCCTACGAGCAGTACTTC. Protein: CASRPRGWSSYEQYF.

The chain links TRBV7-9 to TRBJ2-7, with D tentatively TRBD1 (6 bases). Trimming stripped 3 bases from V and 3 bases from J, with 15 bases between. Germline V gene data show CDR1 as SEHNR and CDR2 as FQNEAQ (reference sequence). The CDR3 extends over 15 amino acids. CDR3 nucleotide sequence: TGTGCCAGCAGCTTGATCGGACAGCCGAACTACGAGCAGTACTTC. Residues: CASSLIGQPNYEQYF. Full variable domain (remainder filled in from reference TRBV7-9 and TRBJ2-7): DTGVSQNPRHKITKRGQNVTFRCDPISEHNRLYWYRQTLGQGPEFLTYFQNEAQLEKSRLLSDRFSAERPKGSFSTLEIQRTEQGDSAMYLCASSLIGQPNYEQYFGPGTRLTVT.

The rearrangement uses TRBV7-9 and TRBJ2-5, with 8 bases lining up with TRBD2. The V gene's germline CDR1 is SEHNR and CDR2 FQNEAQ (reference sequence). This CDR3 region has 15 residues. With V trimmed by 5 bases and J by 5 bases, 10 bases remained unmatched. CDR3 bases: TGTGCCAGCAGCCACTACGGGAGGGCCGTGGAGACCCAGTACTTC. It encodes CASSHYGRAVETQYF.

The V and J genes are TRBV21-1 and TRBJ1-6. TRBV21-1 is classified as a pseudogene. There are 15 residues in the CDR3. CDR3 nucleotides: TGTGCCAGCAGTAAGGGGGGGGATGGGGATTCACCCCTCCACTTT. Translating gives CASSKGGDGDSPLHF.

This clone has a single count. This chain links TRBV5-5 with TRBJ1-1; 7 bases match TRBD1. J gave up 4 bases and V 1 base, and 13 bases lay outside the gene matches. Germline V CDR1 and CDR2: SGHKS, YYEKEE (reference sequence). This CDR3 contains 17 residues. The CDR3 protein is CASSLWVGTDMSTEAFF. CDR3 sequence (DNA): TGTGCCAGCAGCTTGTGGGTAGGGACAGACATGAGCACTGAAGCTTTCTTT.

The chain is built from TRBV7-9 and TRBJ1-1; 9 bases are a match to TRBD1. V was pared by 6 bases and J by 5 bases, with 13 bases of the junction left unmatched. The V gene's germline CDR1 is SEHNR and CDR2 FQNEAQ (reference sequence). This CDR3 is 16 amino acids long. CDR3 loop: CASRTTTGGARTEAFF. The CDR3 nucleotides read TGTGCCAGCAGGACCACCACAGGGGGCGCGAGGACTGAAGCTTTCTTT.

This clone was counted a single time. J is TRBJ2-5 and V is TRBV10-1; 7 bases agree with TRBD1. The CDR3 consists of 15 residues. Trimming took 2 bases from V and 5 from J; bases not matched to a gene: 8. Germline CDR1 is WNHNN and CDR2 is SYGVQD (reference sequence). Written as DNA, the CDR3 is TGCGCCAGCAGTGAGGGGGACAGAACGTGGGAGACCCAGTACTTC. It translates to CASSEGDRTWETQYF.

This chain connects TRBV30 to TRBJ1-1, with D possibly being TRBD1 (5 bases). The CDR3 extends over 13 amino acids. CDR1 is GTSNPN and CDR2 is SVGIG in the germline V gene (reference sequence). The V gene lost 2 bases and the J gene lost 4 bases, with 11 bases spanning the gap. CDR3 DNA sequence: TGTGCCTGGAGTCATAGGGGCGGCACTGAAGCTTTCTTT. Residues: CAWSHRGGTEAFF.

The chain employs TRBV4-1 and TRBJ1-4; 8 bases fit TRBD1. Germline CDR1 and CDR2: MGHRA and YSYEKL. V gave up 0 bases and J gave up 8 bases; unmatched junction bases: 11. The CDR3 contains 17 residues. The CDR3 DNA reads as TGCGCCAGCAGCCAAGATCGTGGACAGGGCATTGGCGAAAAACTGTTTTTT. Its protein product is CASSQDRGQGIGEKLFF.

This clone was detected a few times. The CDR3 nucleotides read TGTGCCAGCTCAGCCGACAGGGATGGGACTGAAGCTTTCTTT. Translating gives CASSADRDGTEAFF. V usage is TRBV18 and J usage is TRBJ1-1; TRBD1 matches 7 bases. Unmatched junction bases numbered 8, after V lost 5 bases and J lost 5 bases. CDR3 length: 14 residues. Germline V gives CDR1 KGHSH, CDR2 LQKENI. The full variable domain, completed using reference TRBV18 and TRBJ1-1, is NAGVMQNPRHLVRRRGQEARLRCSPMKGHSHVYWYRQLPEEGLKFMVYLQKENIIDESGMPKERFSAEFPKEGPSILRIQQVVRGDSAAYFCASSADRDGTEAFFGQGTRLTVV.

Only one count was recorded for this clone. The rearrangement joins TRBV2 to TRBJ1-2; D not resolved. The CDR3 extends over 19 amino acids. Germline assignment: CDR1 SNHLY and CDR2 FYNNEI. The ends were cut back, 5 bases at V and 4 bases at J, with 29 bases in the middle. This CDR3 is CASSSTPYWKVSTIYGYTF. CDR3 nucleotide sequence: TGTGCCAGCAGTTCGACGCCTTACTGGAAAGTCTCCACTATCTATGGCTACACCTTC.

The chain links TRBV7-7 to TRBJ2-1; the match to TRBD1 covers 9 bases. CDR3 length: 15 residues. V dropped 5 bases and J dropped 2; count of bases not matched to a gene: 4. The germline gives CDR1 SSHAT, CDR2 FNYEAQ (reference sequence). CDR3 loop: CASSPGTGPYNEQFF. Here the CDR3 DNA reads TGTGCCAGCAGCCCCGGGACAGGGCCCTACAATGAGCAGTTCTTC.

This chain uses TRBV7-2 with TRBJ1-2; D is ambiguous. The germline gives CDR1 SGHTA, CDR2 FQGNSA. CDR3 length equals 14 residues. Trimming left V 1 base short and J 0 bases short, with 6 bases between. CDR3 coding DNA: TGTGCCAGCAGCTTAGGAGGAGCTAACTATGGCTACACCTTC. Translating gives CASSLGGANYGYTF.

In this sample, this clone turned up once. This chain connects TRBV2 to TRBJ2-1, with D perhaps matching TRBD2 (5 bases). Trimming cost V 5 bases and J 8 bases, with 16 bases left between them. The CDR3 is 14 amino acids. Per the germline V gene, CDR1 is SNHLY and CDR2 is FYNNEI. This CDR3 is CASSLYLPGDEQFF. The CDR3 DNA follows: TGTGCCAGCAGTCTCTACCTCCCCGGGGATGAGCAGTTCTTC. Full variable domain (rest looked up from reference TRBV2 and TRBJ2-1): EPEVTQTPSHQVTQMGQEVILRCVPISNHLYFYWYRQILGQKVEFLVSFYNNEISEKSEIFDDQFSVERPDGSNFTLKIRSTKLEDSAMYFCASSLYLPGDEQFFGPGTRLTVL.

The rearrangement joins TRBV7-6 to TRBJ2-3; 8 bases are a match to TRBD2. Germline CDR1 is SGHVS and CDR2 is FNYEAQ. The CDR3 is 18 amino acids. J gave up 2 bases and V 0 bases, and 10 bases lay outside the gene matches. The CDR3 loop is CASSLAGLRTSHTDTQYF. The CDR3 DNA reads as TGTGCCAGCAGCTTAGCAGGTTTGAGGACTAGCCACACAGATACGCAGTATTTT.

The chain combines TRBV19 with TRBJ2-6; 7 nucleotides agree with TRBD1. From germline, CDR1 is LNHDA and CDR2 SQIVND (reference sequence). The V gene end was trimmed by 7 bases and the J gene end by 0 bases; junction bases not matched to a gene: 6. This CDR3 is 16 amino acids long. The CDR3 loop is CASTRGYASGANVLTF. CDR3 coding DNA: TGTGCCAGTACCAGGGGGTACGCCTCTGGGGCCAACGTCCTGACTTTC.

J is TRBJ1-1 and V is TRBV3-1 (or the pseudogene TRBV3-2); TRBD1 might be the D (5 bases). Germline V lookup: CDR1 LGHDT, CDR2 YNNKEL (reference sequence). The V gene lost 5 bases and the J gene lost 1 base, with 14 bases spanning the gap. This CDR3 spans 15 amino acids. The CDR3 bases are TGTGCCAGCAGCGGATCAGCTGGGGCGAACACTGAAGCTTTCTTT. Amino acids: CASSGSAGANTEAFF.

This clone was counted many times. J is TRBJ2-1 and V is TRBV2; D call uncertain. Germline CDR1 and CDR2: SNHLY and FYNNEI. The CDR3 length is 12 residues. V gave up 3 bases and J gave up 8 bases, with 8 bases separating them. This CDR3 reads CASSDAADEQFF. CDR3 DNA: TGTGCCAGCAGTGATGCCGCGGATGAGCAGTTCTTC.

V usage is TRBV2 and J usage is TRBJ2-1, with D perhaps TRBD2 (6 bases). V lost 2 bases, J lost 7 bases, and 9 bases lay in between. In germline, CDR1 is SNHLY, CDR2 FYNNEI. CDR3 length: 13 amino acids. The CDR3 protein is CASSEREWNEQFF. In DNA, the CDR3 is TGTGCCAGCAGTGAACGGGAGTGGAATGAGCAGTTCTTC.

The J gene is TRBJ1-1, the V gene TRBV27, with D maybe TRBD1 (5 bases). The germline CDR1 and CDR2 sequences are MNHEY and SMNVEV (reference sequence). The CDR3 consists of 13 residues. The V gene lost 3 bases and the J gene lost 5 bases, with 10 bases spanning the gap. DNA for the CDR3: TGTGCCAGCAGTTTCAACAAGGGGACTGAAGCTTTCTTT. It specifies CASSFNKGTEAFF.

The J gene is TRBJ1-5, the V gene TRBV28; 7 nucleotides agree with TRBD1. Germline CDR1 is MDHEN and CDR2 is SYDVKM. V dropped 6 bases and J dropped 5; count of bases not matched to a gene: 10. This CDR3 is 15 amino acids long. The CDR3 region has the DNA TGTGCCAGCAGACCACAGGGGCGGATGGATCAGCCCCAGCATTTT. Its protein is CASRPQGRMDQPQHF.